The 10 T cell receptor beta chains reported below all come from one sample, sequenced in a study of CD8+ T cells in alopecia areata (dated by TCRdb to about 2018). Libraries were prepared through the immunoSEQ multiplex PCR assay. To provide template for TCR sequencing, every sample had RNA extracted and reverse transcribed into cDNA. TCRdb carries this immuneACCESS record with in-frame sequences only. Its versions omit some clonotypes, under half of them owing to an unresolved V gene in the studies checked, with the rest unexplained. In this sample, under 350,000 clones appear, none counted once only. Together, the top ten hold more than 0.95% of the sample. Cells from pooled mouse cutaneous lymph nodes were stained for CD4, CD8alpha, NKG2D, NKG2ACE and other markers and then sorted on a BD Influx. Sequenced material: CD4+ T cells sorted from a lymph node. Receptors were obtained from a C3H/HeJ mouse with alopecia areata. This mouse strain bears the MHC haplotype H2-k.

About this clone itself: Gene names are mouse gene names. The read ends 4 residues before the CDR3 terminus; that terminus is restored from the germline J gene. J is TRBJ2-2 and V is TRBV13-3; 9 bases align to TRBD2. Germline V gene sequence: CDR1 NNHDY, CDR2 SYVADS. J gave up 4 bases and V 1 base, and 2 bases lay outside the gene matches. The CDR3 sequence is 15 residues long. CDR3 DNA (partial): TGTGCCAGCAGTGATTATGGGGGGGCCACCGGG. This translates into CASSDYGGATG. The entire CDR3 protein is CASSDYGGATGQLYF.

This clone was observed a handful of times. Gene names refer to mouse genes. From the germline J gene comes the end of the CDR3, since the read stops 4 residues before it. The chain carries TRBV13-1 and TRBJ2-1; D uncertain. This CDR3 has 13 amino acids. V dropped 3 bases and J dropped 4 bases, with 8 bases sitting between them. Germline CDR1 is NSHNY and CDR2 is SYGAGN. The CDR3: CASSGRLYAEQFF. Partial CDR3 DNA: TGTGCCAGCAGTGGCCGACTATATGCT.

With respect to this clone: The gene symbols are mouse symbols. The read ends 4 residues before the CDR3 terminus; that terminus is restored from the germline J gene. Additional DNA sequences in this sample encode the identical CDR3. The V gene is TRBV13-3, the J gene TRBJ2-7; 10 bases align to TRBD1. The CDR3 runs 15 residues. Germline assignment: CDR1 NNHDY and CDR2 SYVADS. CDR3: CASSDAGTGVYEQYF. The part of the CDR3 DNA that was read is TGTGCCAGCAGTGATGCAGGGACAGGGGTATAT.

Details on this clone: Gene names denote mouse genes. The observed sequence ends 4 residues before the CDR3 terminus, with the missing tail filled in from the germline J gene. The rearrangement uses TRBV13-1 and TRBJ1-2; D is ambiguous. The germline gives CDR1 NSHNY, CDR2 SYGAGN. The CDR3 consists of 15 residues. The V end lost 0 bases, the J end lost 2 bases, and 11 bases lay between the germline ends. The CDR3 loop reads CASSDAVAGNSDYTF. Partial CDR3 DNA: TGTGCCAGCAGTGATGCAGTGGCAGGTAACTCC.

This clone turned up a few times. The listed genes are named as in mouse. The read stops 4 residues short of the end of the CDR3; the missing end is completed from the germline J gene. The sample contains more than one DNA sequence encoding this CDR3. The chain recombines TRBV1 with TRBJ2-1, with a possible D match to TRBD1 (5 bases). Trimming took off 0 bases at V and 4 bases at J, with 7 bases between the two ends. CDR1 is NSQYPW, CDR2 LRSPGD, per germline (reference sequence). The CDR3 is 14 amino acids. The sequenced CDR3 bases are TGCACCTGCAGTGCAGATCAGGGTTATGCT. Protein product: CTCSADQGYA. The whole CDR3 is CTCSADQGYAEQFF.

This clone has ten or more counts. Genes here carry mouse names. The missing CDR3 end, 4 residues past where the read stops, is filled in from the germline J gene. The chain has TRBV17 and TRBJ1-2; 9 bases are a match to TRBD1. This CDR3 has 15 residues. With V trimmed by 3 bases and J by 4 bases, 6 bases remained unmatched. The germline CDR1 and CDR2 sequences are MNHDT and YYDKIL. CDR3 in amino acids: CASSSRDREGSDYTF. The DNA read from the CDR3 is TGTGCTAGCAGTAGTCGGGACAGGGAGGGCTCC.

A note on this clone: The gene names given are mouse names. Sequencing ends 4 residues short of the CDR3 end; the germline J gene provides the rest. The same CDR3 also results from other DNA sequences found in this sample. The chain recombines TRBV13-1 with TRBJ1-1; 8 bases are a match to TRBD1. The V gene end was trimmed by 3 bases and the J gene end by 1 base; junction bases not matched to a gene: 2. This CDR3 contains 14 residues. Germline V CDR1 and CDR2: NSHNY, SYGAGN. The part of the CDR3 DNA that was read is TGTGCCAGCAGTGTCGACAGGGGAAACACA. This sequence encodes CASSVDRGNT. The entire CDR3 protein reads CASSVDRGNTEVFF.

Only a few counts were recorded for this clone. The genes are named according to mouse. The read terminates 4 residues ahead of where the CDR3 ends, so the germline J gene completes it. V usage is TRBV13-1 and J usage is TRBJ2-1; 10 bases fit TRBD2. The CDR3 totals 17 residues. CDR1 is NSHNY and CDR2 is SYGAGN in the germline V gene. V lost 0 bases, J lost 2 bases, and 5 bases stayed unmatched. The part of the CDR3 DNA that was read is TGTGCCAGCAGTGATGCCGGGACTGGGGTTTACTATGCT. This translates into CASSDAGTGVYYA. The entire CDR3 protein reads CASSDAGTGVYYAEQFF.

This clone was observed a few times. The gene names given are mouse names. The CDR3 end lies 4 residues beyond the end of the read and is filled in from the germline J gene. This sequence joins TRBV17 and TRBJ2-1, with 8 bases lining up with TRBD1. Germline CDR1 reads MNHDT; CDR2 reads YYDKIL. This CDR3 is built from 14 residues. The V gene end was trimmed by 6 bases and the J gene end by 2 bases; junction bases not matched to a gene: 3. CDR3 in amino acids: CASRHRGDYAEQFF. Partial CDR3 DNA: TGTGCTAGCAGACACAGGGGGGACTATGCT.

There are many counts of this clone. Mouse germline and gene names are used. The DNA ends 4 residues before the CDR3 does, and the rest of the CDR3 is filled in from the germline J gene. V usage is TRBV17 and J usage is TRBJ2-1; D is undetermined. Trimming stripped 3 bases from V and 3 bases from J, with 3 bases between. The CDR3 extends over 12 amino acids. The germline gives CDR1 MNHDT, CDR2 YYDKIL. CDR3 DNA, as far as it was read: TGTGCTAGCAGTAGTGTCTATGCT. This gives the protein CASSSVYA. The whole CDR3 is CASSSVYAEQFF.